These 31 T cell receptor beta chains originate from one sample sequenced in a study of identical twins. TCRdb used MiXCR to reprocess the 5' RACE reads, holding one entry per CDR3 protein. Of 400,000 to 550,000 distinct CDR3 sequences in the sample, 20% to 25% are singletons; the top ten hold around 0.91%. In addition, the sample was reused for a study of T cells expressing NK-cell markers.

The sample taken for sequencing was CD4+ T cells sorted from blood. The receptors were gathered from a woman between 18 and 29 years old in good health.

This clonotype was seen a handful of times. In DNA, the CDR3 is TGTGCCAGCAGTCACAGGGGGAATGAGCAGTTCTTC. Its protein is CASSHRGNEQFF. The V call is TRBV6-5, the J call TRBJ2-1; TRBD1 agrees at 8 bases. The CDR3 is 12 amino acids. J gave up 7 bases and V 5 bases, and 1 base lay outside the gene matches. The germline gives CDR1 MNHEY, CDR2 SVGAGI.

The gene calls are TRBV18 and TRBJ2-6; weak D call: TRBD1 (5 bases). V was trimmed by 3 bases and J by 4 bases, leaving 10 bases between them. The CDR3 is 15 residues long. Germline lookup yields CDR1 KGHSH and CDR2 LQKENI. CDR3 amino acids: CASSPSGPGANVLTF. The DNA for the CDR3 is TGTGCCAGCTCACCCTCAGGGCCCGGGGCCAACGTCCTGACTTTC.

J is TRBJ2-3 and V is TRBV20-1; tentatively, D is TRBD2 (6 bases). The CDR3 covers 15 residues. V was clipped by 0 bases and J by 0 bases, with 10 bases between them. Germline V gene lookup returns CDR1 DFQATT and CDR2 SNEGSKA (reference sequence). Here the CDR3 DNA reads TGCAGTGCTAGAGATCTCGGGGGTAGCACAGATACGCAGTATTTT. This sequence encodes CSARDLGGSTDTQYF.

The chain recombines TRBV20-1 with TRBJ1-2; 8 bases agree with TRBD1. Germline CDR1 is DFQATT and CDR2 is SNEGSKA (reference sequence). J gave up 7 bases and V 4 bases, and 5 bases lay outside the gene matches. The length of the CDR3 is 12 residues. For the CDR3, the DNA is TGCAGTGCTAAGGACAGGGAGGGTGGCTACACCTTC. This sequence encodes CSAKDREGGYTF.

The chain couples TRBV7-9 to TRBJ1-1; D not resolved. This CDR3 has 16 amino acids. Germline CDR1 reads SEHNR; CDR2 reads FQNEAQ (reference sequence). Deletions cut 7 bases from V and 2 bases from J, with 20 bases between. The chain's CDR3 is CASISKFGQTNTEAFF. The CDR3 nucleotides read TGTGCCAGCATCTCCAAATTTGGCCAGACAAACACTGAAGCTTTCTTT.

This chain connects TRBV7-9 to TRBJ2-3, with D perhaps TRBD1 (6 bases). The CDR3 has 15 amino acids. Germline V lookup: CDR1 SEHNR, CDR2 FQNEAQ (reference sequence). With 5 bases removed from V and 2 bases from J, the gap between germline ends came to 14 bases. CDR3: CASSRSGADTDTQYF. Here the CDR3 DNA reads TGTGCCAGCAGCCGTTCAGGGGCGGACACAGATACGCAGTATTTT. Drawing the rest from reference TRBV7-9 and TRBJ2-3, the complete variable domain is DTGVSQNPRHKITKRGQNVTFRCDPISEHNRLYWYRQTLGQGPEFLTYFQNEAQLEKSRLLSDRFSAERPKGSFSTLEIQRTEQGDSAMYLCASSRSGADTDTQYFGPGTRLTVL.

The gene calls are TRBV3-1 and TRBJ1-2; D remains unclear. Germline V gene sequence: CDR1 LGHDT, CDR2 YNNKEL (reference sequence). V lost 1 base and J lost 10, with 7 bases in between. There are 11 residues in the CDR3. In DNA form, the CDR3 reads TGTGCCAGCAGCCAAGGGTTATCCTACACCTTC. Protein: CASSQGLSYTF.

The rearrangement joins TRBV5-8 to TRBJ1-6; D unresolved. CDR1 is SGHTS, CDR2 YDEGEE, per germline. Trimming cost V 4 bases and J 7 bases, with 9 bases left between them. The CDR3 contains 13 residues. DNA for the CDR3: TGTGCCAGCAGCCGGTCGTGGAATTCACCCCTCCACTTT. Residues: CASSRSWNSPLHF.

The chain carries TRBV29-1 and TRBJ2-6, with D perhaps given as TRBD1 or TRBD2 (5 bases each). This CDR3 comprises 14 residues. Germline-derived CDR1 and CDR2 are SQVTM and ANQGSEA. V lost 3 bases and J lost 4, with 10 bases in between. CDR3 sequence reads: CSVDVGTGANVLTF. The CDR3 coding sequence is TGCAGCGTTGATGTAGGGACCGGGGCCAACGTCCTGACTTTC.

For the CDR3, the DNA is TGCAGTGCTAGCCCCAGCGCTTATTTCTACAATGAGCAGTTCTTC. It encodes CSASPSAYFYNEQFF. This chain links TRBV20-1 with TRBJ2-1; D is unresolved. Germline V CDR1 and CDR2: DFQATT, SNEGSKA (reference sequence). The V end lost 3 bases, the J end lost 3 bases, and 15 bases lay between the germline ends. This CDR3 comprises 15 residues.

The V gene is TRBV20-1, the J gene TRBJ2-7; D might be TRBD2 (6 bases). The V gene lost 6 bases and the J gene lost 0 bases, with 15 bases spanning the gap. The CDR3 covers 14 residues. Germline CDR1 is DFQATT and CDR2 is SNEGSKA (reference sequence). This CDR3 reads CSALRRASSYEQYF. CDR3 nucleotide sequence: TGCAGTGCCCTCCGGAGGGCGAGCTCCTACGAGCAGTACTTC.

The gene calls are TRBV27 and TRBJ2-1, with TRBD2 matching 10 bases. The J segment lost 10 bases and the V segment lost 6 bases, leaving 9 bases of the junction unmatched. The CDR3 spans 14 residues. Germline CDR1 reads MNHEY; CDR2 reads SMNVEV (reference sequence). The CDR3 region is CASRPSGRLGEQFF. The DNA of the CDR3 is TGTGCCAGCAGACCTAGCGGGAGACTAGGGGAGCAGTTCTTC.

The chain joins TRBV7-6 to TRBJ2-5; maybe TRBD1 (6 bases). The CDR3 is made up of 15 amino acids. The germline CDR1 and CDR2 sequences are SGHVS and FNYEAQ. V was cut by 1 base and J by 2 bases, with 11 bases left in between. The DNA for the CDR3 is TGTGCCAGCAGCTTAGTAGCCGGGACACAAGAGACCCAGTACTTC. It specifies CASSLVAGTQETQYF.

This clonotype has at least ten counts. The chain has TRBV4-3 and TRBJ2-3; 8 positions agree with TRBD2. V gave up 0 bases and J gave up 4 bases; unmatched junction bases: 12. Per germline, CDR1 LGHNA and CDR2 YSLEER. The CDR3 runs 18 residues. CDR3 amino acids: CASSQDPGGSGSSDTQYF. CDR3 bases: TGCGCCAGCAGCCAAGATCCGGGAGGGAGCGGGAGCTCAGATACGCAGTATTTT.

This clonotype was counted ten times or more. The chain joins TRBV12-3 or TRBV12-4 to TRBJ2-3, with TRBD2 matching 11 bases. The V segment lost 5 bases and the J segment 4 bases; nucleotides outside the gene matches: 8. The CDR3 extends over 16 amino acids. In DNA form, the CDR3 reads TGTGCCAGCAGTCCGATAGCGGGGGGGCCATCAGATACGCAGTATTTT. Encoded protein: CASSPIAGGPSDTQYF.

The V and J genes are TRBV5-1 and TRBJ2-7; possibly TRBD2 for D (5 bases). The CDR3 runs to 14 residues. Per germline, CDR1 SGHRS and CDR2 YFSETQ. Trimming stripped 7 bases from V and 2 bases from J, with 16 bases between. For the CDR3, the DNA is TGCGCCAGCGGCCTCGGGGATCTTGCCTACGAGCAGTACTTC. Translating it yields CASGLGDLAYEQYF. Together with reference TRBV5-1 and TRBJ2-7, the CDR3 gives the full variable domain: KAGVTQTPRYLIKTRGQQVTLSCSPISGHRSVSWYQQTPGQGLQFLFEYFSETQRNKGNFPGRFSGRQFSNSRSEMNVSTLELGDSALYLCASGLGDLAYEQYFGPGTRLTVT.

This clonotype occurred a few times. The V gene is TRBV11-2, the J gene TRBJ2-1; D gene unclear. The CDR3 is made up of 15 amino acids. Germline V gene sequence: CDR1 SGHAT, CDR2 FQNNGV. V shed 5 bases and J shed 0 bases, with 11 bases lying between them. The CDR3 region has the DNA TGTGCCAGCAGCACCGGACCCGTCTCCTACAATGAGCAGTTCTTC. It yields the protein CASSTGPVSYNEQFF.

This rearrangement joins TRBV15 to TRBJ2-2; no firm D call. Trimming took off 0 bases at V and 1 base at J, with 9 bases between the two ends. Germline CDR1 and CDR2: LNHNV and YYDKDF (reference sequence). CDR3 size: 16 residues. The CDR3 nucleotides read TGTGCCACCAGCAGAGAGGACCTACTGAACACCGGGGAGCTGTTTTTT. Its protein product is CATSREDLLNTGELFF. The whole variable domain, filled in from reference TRBV15 and TRBJ2-2, reads DAMVIQNPRYQVTQFGKPVTLSCSQTLNHNVMYWYQQKSSQAPKLLFHYYDKDFNNEADTPDNFQSRRPNTSFCFLDIRSPGLGDTAMYLCATSREDLLNTGELFFGEGSRLTVL.

In this sample, this clonotype turned up a few times. The chain recombines TRBV10-3 with TRBJ1-5; D unclear. Germline V gene lookup returns CDR1 ENHRY and CDR2 SYGVKD. V was clipped by 2 bases and J by 9 bases, with 14 bases between them. The CDR3 runs 14 residues. The CDR3 protein is CAISEGLTKRPQHF. CDR3 in DNA: TGTGCCATCAGTGAGGGACTGACCAAAAGGCCCCAGCATTTT.

V is TRBV20-1 and J is TRBJ1-5; TRBD1 aligns across 7 bases. CDR1 and CDR2 from the germline V gene are DFQATT and SNEGSKA (reference sequence). The CDR3 loop spans 17 amino acids. V trimming: 5 bases; J trimming: 2 bases; junction bases outside the gene matches: 15. Here the CDR3 reads CSASTLPGGPGNQPQHF. Written as DNA, the CDR3 is TGCAGTGCTTCCACCCTACCAGGGGGTCCTGGCAATCAGCCCCAGCATTTT.

This sequence joins TRBV20-1 and TRBJ2-5; TRBD1 might be the D (6 bases). The CDR3 covers 13 residues. V was cut by 6 bases and J by 5 bases, with 16 bases left in between. Per germline, CDR1 DFQATT and CDR2 SNEGSKA (reference sequence). The CDR3 DNA reads TGCAGTGCCTCACCCAGGGGCTGGGAGACCCAGTACTTC. Protein sequence: CSASPRGWETQYF.

This clonotype has just a few counts. This rearrangement joins TRBV3-1 to TRBJ2-7; D not certain. V was clipped by 4 bases and J by 12 bases, with 19 bases between them. Germline V lookup: CDR1 LGHDT, CDR2 YNNKEL (reference sequence). The CDR3 sequence is 13 residues long. CDR3 coding DNA: TGTGCCAGCAGCCCAGGTGCTCCAGGATATCGGTACTTC. Protein product: CASSPGAPGYRYF.

The chain carries TRBV20-1 and TRBJ2-7; the D gene is possibly TRBD1 (5 bases). The CDR3 runs 14 residues. With 2 bases removed from V and 7 bases from J, the gap between germline ends came to 18 bases. Germline CDR1 reads DFQATT; CDR2 reads SNEGSKA (reference sequence). The CDR3 protein is CSARRQGAVGEQYF. CDR3 coding DNA: TGCAGTGCTAGACGACAAGGGGCCGTCGGTGAGCAGTACTTC.

The chain uses TRBV6-2 or TRBV6-3 and TRBJ1-5; 8 positions agree with TRBD1. Germline lookup yields CDR1 MNHEY and CDR2 SVGEGT. V lost 6 bases, J lost 0 bases, and 10 bases stayed unmatched. This CDR3 has 17 residues. CDR3 DNA sequence: TGTGCCAGCAGAAACGACAGGGGAGGGTATAGCAATCAGCCCCAGCATTTT. This sequence encodes CASRNDRGGYSNQPQHF.

This clonotype appeared a few times. CDR3 bases: TGCAGTGCTAAAATGAAGCGGCGGGAGACCCAGTACTTC. Amino acids: CSAKMKRRETQYF. The genes are TRBV20-1 and TRBJ2-5; possible D gene TRBD2, 5 bases. Germline-derived CDR1 and CDR2 are DFQATT and SNEGSKA (reference sequence). This CDR3 contains 13 residues. Deletions cut 4 bases from V and 5 bases from J, with 14 bases between.

The chain joins TRBV10-3 to TRBJ1-2, with a possible D match to TRBD1 (5 bases). The CDR3 length is 13 residues. CDR1 is ENHRY and CDR2 is SYGVKD in the germline V gene. V was trimmed by 6 bases and J by 6 bases, leaving 14 bases between them. The CDR3 DNA follows: TGTGCCATCAGCCAGACCGACAGCGATGGCTACACCTTC. This codes for CAISQTDSDGYTF.

This clonotype has a handful of counts. This chain links TRBV20-1 with TRBJ2-6; 8 bases fit TRBD1. The CDR3 loop spans 15 amino acids. In germline, CDR1 is DFQATT, CDR2 SNEGSKA (reference sequence). Trimming cost V 5 bases and J 0 bases; bases outside gene matches: 3. The DNA of the CDR3 is TGCAGTGCTTCCGACAGGGGCTCTGGGGCCAACGTCCTGACTTTC. This gives the protein CSASDRGSGANVLTF.

The gene calls are TRBV20-1 and TRBJ1-2; D gene unclear. Germline V CDR1 and CDR2: DFQATT, SNEGSKA (reference sequence). The length of the CDR3 is 11 residues. Written as DNA, the CDR3 is TGCAGCGCGGGCCTCTCCTATGGCTACACCTTC. The encoded protein is CSAGLSYGYTF.

This chain links TRBV20-1 with TRBJ2-1; 11 positions match TRBD2. V shed 3 bases and J 3 bases; nucleotides not matched to a gene: 4. CDR3 length: 15 residues. CDR1 is DFQATT, CDR2 SNEGSKA, per germline (reference sequence). The CDR3 sequence: CSASPGTSGYNEQFF. CDR3 sequence (DNA): TGCAGTGCTAGTCCTGGGACTAGCGGCTACAATGAGCAGTTCTTC.

This clonotype turned up a few times. The chain combines TRBV11-2 with TRBJ1-2, with D possibly being TRBD1 (6 bases). The CDR3 covers 15 residues. Germline loops: CDR1 SGHAT, CDR2 FQNNGV. The V end was cut by 5 bases, the J end by 4 bases, with 17 bases between. The CDR3 DNA sequence: TGTGCCAGCAGCCGACTAGGGGGGGGCACCTATGGCTACACCTTC. This codes for CASSRLGGGTYGYTF.

V is TRBV11-2 and J is TRBJ2-5, with TRBD2 matching over 7 bases. CDR1 is SGHAT and CDR2 is FQNNGV in the germline V gene. V trimming: 5 bases; J trimming: 1 base; junction bases outside the gene matches: 7. The CDR3 runs to 15 residues. CDR3 protein: CASSPYTSAQETQYF. The CDR3 coding sequence is TGTGCCAGCAGCCCGTATACTAGCGCCCAAGAGACCCAGTACTTC.